This TCR beta chain was profiled in a study of vaccination effects on CD4 cells after COVID-19. Turning to the study itself: Either the BNT162b2 or mRNA-1273 vaccine was given to participants in two doses.

This table comes from immunoSEQ multiplex PCR, and its TCRdb copy is limited to in-frame clones, with some not included. The profile covers about 73,000 clones, with more than 60% appearing a single time and 8% to 11% taken by the ten largest. The CDR3 totals 18 residues. Germline V gene sequence: CDR1 SGHDN, CDR2 FVKESK. V was pared by 1 base and J by 4 bases, with 20 bases between. ViraFEST used viral peptide pools to expand antigen-specific CD4+ T cells before sequencing. Isolation of CD4+ T cells took place after about nine days of culture. In the vaccine recipients, nucleocapsid antibodies were negative and there was no prior SARS-CoV-2 infection. The researchers cultured fewer than 2.5 million PBMC per well with about 10 IU/ml IL-2 and roughly 10 ug/ml peptides. As regards this clone: What it recognizes is unknown.

Overall study findings and caveats: Among infection- and vaccine-induced clones, marked clonal contraction occurred late after vaccination.

The receptor comes from a human donor who received a COVID-19 vaccine. Here the sequenced sample was CD4+ T cells from PBMCs cultured with SARS-CoV-2 spike peptides, taken before COVID-19 vaccination. The chain couples TRBV14 to TRBJ1-5; perhaps TRBD1 as D (5 bases). CDR3: CASSQVIGRGSLNQPQHF. The CDR3 region has the DNA TGTGCCAGCAGCCAAGTTATCGGGCGGGGCTCCCTTAATCAGCCCCAGCATTTT.